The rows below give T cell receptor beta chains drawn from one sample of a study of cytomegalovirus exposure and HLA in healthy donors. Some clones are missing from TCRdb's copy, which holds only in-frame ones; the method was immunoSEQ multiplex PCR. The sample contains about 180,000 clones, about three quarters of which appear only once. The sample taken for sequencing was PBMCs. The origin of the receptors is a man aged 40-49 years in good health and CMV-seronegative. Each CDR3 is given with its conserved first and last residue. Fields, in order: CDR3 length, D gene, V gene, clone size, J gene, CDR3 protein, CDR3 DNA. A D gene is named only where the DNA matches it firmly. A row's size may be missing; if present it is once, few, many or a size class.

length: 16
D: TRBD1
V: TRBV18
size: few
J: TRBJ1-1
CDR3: CASSPPTGGWGTEAFF
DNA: TGTGCCAGCTCACCGCCTACAGGGGGCTGGGGCACTGAAGCTTTCTTT

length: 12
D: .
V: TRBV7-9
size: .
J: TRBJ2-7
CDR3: CSSSRAGYEQYF
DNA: TGTTCCAGCAGCCGTGCAGGCTACGAGCAGTACTTC

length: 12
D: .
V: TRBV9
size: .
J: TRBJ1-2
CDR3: CASSEGPYGYTF
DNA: TGTGCCAGCAGCGAGGGGCCCTATGGCTACACCTTC

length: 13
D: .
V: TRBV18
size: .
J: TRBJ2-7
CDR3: CASSPTSSYEQYF
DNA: TGTGCCAGCTCACCTACGAGCTCCTACGAGCAGTACTTC

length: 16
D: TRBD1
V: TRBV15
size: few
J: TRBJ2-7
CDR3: CATSRDRGQVFYEQYF
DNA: TGTGCCACCAGCAGAGATCGGGGACAGGTTTTCTACGAGCAGTACTTC

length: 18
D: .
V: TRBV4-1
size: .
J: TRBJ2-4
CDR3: CASSAGEGTPLAKNIQYF
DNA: TGCGCCAGCAGCGCCGGCGAGGGGACACCGCTAGCCAAAAACATTCAGTACTTC

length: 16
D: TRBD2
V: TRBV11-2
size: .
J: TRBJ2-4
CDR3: CASSLVWGLGGNIQYF
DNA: TGTGCCAGCAGCTTAGTTTGGGGACTAGGGGGGAACATTCAGTACTTC

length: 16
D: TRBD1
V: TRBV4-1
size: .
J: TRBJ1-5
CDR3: CASSQTRDSSNQPQHF
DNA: TGCGCCAGCAGCCAAACCCGGGACAGTAGCAATCAGCCCCAGCATTTT

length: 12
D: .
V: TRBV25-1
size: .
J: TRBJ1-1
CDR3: CASTQENTEAFF
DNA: TGTGCCAGCACACAGGAGAACACTGAAGCTTTCTTT

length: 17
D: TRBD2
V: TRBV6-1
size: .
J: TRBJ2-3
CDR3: CASSVSLAGGSTDTQYF
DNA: TGTGCCAGCAGTGTTTCACTAGCGGGGGGGAGCACAGATACGCAGTATTTT

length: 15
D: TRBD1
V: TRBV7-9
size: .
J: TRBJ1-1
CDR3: CASSPLRGLGGEAFF
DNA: TGTGCCAGCAGCCCCCTCAGGGGGCTTGGGGGGGAAGCTTTCTTT

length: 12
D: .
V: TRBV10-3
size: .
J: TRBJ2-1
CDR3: CAISEFQNEQFF
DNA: TGTGCCATCAGTGAGTTCCAGAATGAGCAGTTCTTC

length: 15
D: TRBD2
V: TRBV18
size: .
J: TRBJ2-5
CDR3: CASSPGPSGAETQYF
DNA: TGTGCCAGCTCACCTGGGCCTAGCGGGGCAGAGACCCAGTACTTC

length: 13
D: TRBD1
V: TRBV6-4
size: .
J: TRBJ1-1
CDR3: CASSEDRGAEAFF
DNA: TGTGCCAGCAGTGAAGACAGGGGGGCTGAAGCTTTCTTT

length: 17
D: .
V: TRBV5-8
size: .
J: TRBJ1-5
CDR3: CASSFGTGTGLGQPQHF
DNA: TGTGCCAGCAGCTTTGGTACAGGGACCGGGTTGGGTCAGCCCCAGCATTTT

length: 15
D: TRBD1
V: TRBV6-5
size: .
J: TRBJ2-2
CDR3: CASSSGDRVTGELFF
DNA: TGTGCCAGCAGTTCCGGGGACAGGGTCACCGGGGAGCTGTTTTTT

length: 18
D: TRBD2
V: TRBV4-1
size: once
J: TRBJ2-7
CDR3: CASSQEFFAGGPNDEQYF
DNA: TGCGCCAGCAGCCAAGAATTCTTTGCGGGAGGGCCTAACGACGAGCAGTACTTC

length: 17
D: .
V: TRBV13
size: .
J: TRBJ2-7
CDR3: CASSLGRTGQGISEQYF
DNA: TGTGCCAGCAGCTTAGGCCGAACGGGACAAGGGATCTCCGAGCAGTACTTC

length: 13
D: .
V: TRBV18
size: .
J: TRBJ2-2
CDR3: CASSPQGSGELFF
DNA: TGTGCCAGCTCACCACAGGGGTCCGGGGAGCTGTTTTTT

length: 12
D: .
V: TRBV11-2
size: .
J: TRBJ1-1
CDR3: CASSLSAGEAFF
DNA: TGTGCCAGCAGCTTATCGGCAGGAGAAGCTTTCTTT

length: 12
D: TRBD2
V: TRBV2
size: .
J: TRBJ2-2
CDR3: CASTSGRGELFF
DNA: TGTGCCAGCACTAGCGGGCGCGGGGAGCTGTTTTTT

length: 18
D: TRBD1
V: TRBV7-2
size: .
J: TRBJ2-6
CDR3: CASSPSTGGWPGANVLTF
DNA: TGTGCCAGCAGCCCTTCAACAGGGGGCTGGCCTGGGGCCAACGTCCTGACTTTC

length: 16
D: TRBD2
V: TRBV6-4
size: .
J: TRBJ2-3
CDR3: CASSASLAGEADTQYF
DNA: TGTGCCAGCAGTGCCTCCTTGGCGGGGGAAGCAGATACGCAGTATTTT

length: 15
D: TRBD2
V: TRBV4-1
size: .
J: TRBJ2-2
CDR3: CASSSGLAGIGELFF
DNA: TGCGCCAGCAGCTCGGGACTAGCGGGAATCGGGGAGCTGTTTTTT

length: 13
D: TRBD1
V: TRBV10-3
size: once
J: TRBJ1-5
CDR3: CAIGQVGHQPQHF
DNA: TGTGCCATCGGACAGGTGGGGCATCAGCCCCAGCATTTT

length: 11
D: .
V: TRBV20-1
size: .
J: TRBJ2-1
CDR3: CSASIANEQFF
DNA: TGCAGTGCTAGTATAGCAAATGAGCAGTTCTTC

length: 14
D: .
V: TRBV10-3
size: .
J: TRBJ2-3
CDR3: CAISDDSTPDTQYF
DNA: TGTGCCATCAGTGATGACAGCACCCCAGATACGCAGTATTTT

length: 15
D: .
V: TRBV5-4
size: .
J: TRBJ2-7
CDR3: CASSPPGKAGYEQYF
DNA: TGTGCCAGCAGCCCGCCGGGGAAGGCGGGCTACGAGCAGTACTTC

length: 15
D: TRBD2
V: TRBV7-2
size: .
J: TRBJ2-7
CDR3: CASSSGASGVGEQYF
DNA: TGTGCCAGCAGCTCCGGGGCCAGCGGGGTCGGGGAGCAGTACTTC

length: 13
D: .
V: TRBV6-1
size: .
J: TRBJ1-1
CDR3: CATYRVMDTEAFF
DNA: TGTGCCACCTACAGGGTCATGGACACTGAAGCTTTCTTT

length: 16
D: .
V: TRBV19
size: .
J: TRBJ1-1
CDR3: CASSPSGGGADTEAFF
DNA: TGTGCCAGTAGTCCCAGTGGGGGGGGAGCGGACACTGAAGCTTTCTTT